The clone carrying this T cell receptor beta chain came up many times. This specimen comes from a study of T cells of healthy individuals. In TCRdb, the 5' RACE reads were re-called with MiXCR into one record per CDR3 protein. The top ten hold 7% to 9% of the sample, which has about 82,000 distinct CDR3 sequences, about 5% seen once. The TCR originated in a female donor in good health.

The DNA of the CDR3 is TGTGCCAGCAGCTTAGATGCCGGCTTCACTAGCACAGATACGCAGTATTTT. This sequence encodes CASSLDAGFTSTDTQYF. The V call is TRBV11-2, the J call TRBJ2-3; D unresolved. CDR1 and CDR2 from the germline V gene are SGHAT and FQNNGV. CDR3 size: 17 residues. Trimming pared 0 bases from V and 0 bases from J, leaving 13 bases between.